Sequencing of this TCR beta chain was carried out in a study of CD8 T cells in Susac syndrome. V lost 5 bases to trimming and J lost 9 bases, with 11 bases between them. This CDR3 comprises 12 residues. The germline V gene has CDR1 SEHNR and CDR2 FQNEAQ (reference sequence). About 0.45 to 1 ug RNA was reverse transcribed with random hexamers. From the immunoSEQ multiplex PCR reads, TCRdb called clonotypes with MiXCR, one entry per CDR3 protein. The sample carries 70,000 to 100,000 distinct CDR3 sequences, about 96% recorded once. This receptor was identified in a human donor with Susac syndrome. The chain carries TRBV7-9 and TRBJ2-1; D gene ambiguous. Sequencing used CD8+ T cells from PBMCs. The CDR3: CASSTGRPEQFF. The CDR3 DNA reads as TGTGCCAGCAGCACTGGACGGCCTGAGCAGTTCTTC.